This T cell receptor beta chain was recorded in a study of OX40 agonist ivuxolimab in advanced cancers. In the study overall: Melanoma, hepatocellular carcinoma, head and neck or renal cell cancer occurred in dose-escalation patients. Of mixed ages from about 23 to 79 and averaging around 60 years, the group was around 78% male.

The V and J ends lost 0 bases and 0 bases, in that order; junction bases with no gene match: 2. The CDR3 length is 16 residues. CDR1 and CDR2 from the germline V gene are LGHNA and YNFKEQ. Method: immunoSEQ multiplex PCR; TCRdb's copy keeps in-frame clones and lacks some. This repertoire shows about 79,000 clones, about nine tenths found once; its top ten account for approximately 0.56%. Sequencing was performed on CD4+ or CD8+ T cells sorted from blood, taken in a trial of the OX40 agonist ivuxolimab. This chain joins TRBV4-2 and TRBJ1-3; 7 bases agree with TRBD1. The receptor was isolated from an adult with an advanced solid tumor such as melanoma, head and neck, liver or kidney cancer. CDR3 bases: TGTGCCAGCAGCCAAGAAGGGACAGTCTCTGGAAACACCATATATTTT. Translated, it gives CASSQEGTVSGNTIYF.